This passage covers 18 T cell receptor beta chains from one sample sequenced in a study of T cell responses to AZD1222 COVID-19 vaccine. TCRdb keeps only in-frame clones here, not all; method: immunoSEQ multiplex PCR. The sample lists 150,000 to 170,000 clones, about 85% occurring once. This sample comprised peripheral blood, obtained on day 0 of AZD1222 vaccination. All receptors derive from an adult in good health.

The V call is TRBV5-6, the J call TRBJ1-5; the D gene is possibly TRBD1 (5 bases). The germline V and J ends were trimmed by 3 bases and 5 bases, with 18 bases remaining between them. This CDR3 comprises 16 residues. Germline assignment: CDR1 SGHDT and CDR2 YYEEEE. The CDR3 spells CASSSHFGGEDQPQHF. The DNA for the CDR3 is TGTGCCAGCAGCTCTCATTTTGGGGGGGAGGATCAGCCCCAGCATTTT. Combining the CDR3 with reference TRBV5-6 and TRBJ1-5 gives the whole variable domain DAGVTQSPTHLIKTRGQQVTLRCSPKSGHDTVSWYQQALGQGPQFIFQYYEEEERQRGNFPDRFSGHQFPNYSSELNVNALLLGDSALYLCASSSHFGGEDQPQHFGDGTRLSIL.

The chain joins TRBV6-5 to TRBJ1-5, with 8 bases fitting TRBD1. There are 15 residues in the CDR3. Trimming at V came to 10 bases and at J to 4 bases, leaving 12 bases not matched to a gene. From germline, CDR1 is MNHEY and CDR2 SVGAGI. The CDR3 sequence is CATLRSRQGNQPQHF. In nucleotides, the CDR3 is TGTGCCACTCTTCGAAGCCGACAGGGGAATCAGCCCCAGCATTTT.

CDR3 region: CASSYQTYEQYF. The CDR3 DNA reads as TGTGCCAGCAGTTACCAGACGTACGAGCAGTACTTC. This rearrangement joins TRBV6-2 or TRBV6-3 to TRBJ2-7; D uncertain. This CDR3 is built from 12 residues. Per the germline V gene, CDR1 is MNHEY and CDR2 is SVGEGT. V was pared by 2 bases and J by 4 bases, with 6 bases between.

This chain connects TRBV2 to TRBJ2-5; D uncertain. Between the trimmed V and J ends, which lost 2 bases and 7 bases, there was a span of 17 bases. CDR3 length: 15 amino acids. CDR1 is SNHLY, CDR2 FYNNEI, per germline. CDR3 loop: CASSEWSTVTRTQYF. CDR3 sequence (DNA): TGTGCCAGCAGTGAATGGTCGACGGTAACTCGGACCCAGTACTTC.

V and J are TRBV6-2 or TRBV6-3 and TRBJ1-1, with a tentative D call TRBD1 (5 bases). The germline V gene encodes CDR1 MNHEY and CDR2 SVGEGT. V dropped 0 bases and J dropped 0 bases, with 20 bases sitting between them. This CDR3 region has 19 residues. Here the CDR3 DNA reads TGTGCCAGCAGTTACTCGGGGAGCGGGGGAACGGGATTGAACACTGAAGCTTTCTTT. It encodes CASSYSGSGGTGLNTEAFF.

This clone was observed a few times. The rearrangement joins TRBV5-1 to TRBJ1-6; 10 bases are shared with TRBD1. CDR1 is SGHRS and CDR2 is YFSETQ in the germline V gene. J gave up 8 bases and V 5 bases, and 7 bases lay outside the gene matches. The CDR3 is 15 amino acids. CDR3 sequence: CASSSTGGDDSPLHF. The CDR3, as DNA: TGCGCCAGCAGTTCGACAGGGGGCGATGATTCACCCCTCCACTTT.

The chain recombines TRBV6-1 with TRBJ1-2; D possibly corresponds to TRBD1 (5 bases). V gave up 1 base and J gave up 8 bases, with 14 bases separating them. Germline CDR1 MNHNS, CDR2 SASEGT. The CDR3 is made up of 14 amino acids. CDR3 amino acids: CASSEGRRRDGYTF. CDR3 nucleotide sequence: TGTGCCAGCAGTGAAGGTCGGCGCAGGGACGGCTACACCTTC.

A single count supports this clone. This chain links TRBV5-4 with TRBJ2-1; TRBD1 agrees at 8 bases. The V gene end was trimmed by 7 bases and the J gene end by 0 bases; junction bases not matched to a gene: 9. This CDR3 spans 16 amino acids. The germline V gene has CDR1 SGHNT and CDR2 YYREEE (reference sequence). The CDR3 is CASGRQGPSSYNEQFF. The CDR3 DNA sequence: TGTGCCAGCGGACGACAGGGGCCCAGCTCCTACAATGAGCAGTTCTTC.

This clone was seen only a few times. This chain connects TRBV19 to TRBJ1-2; perhaps TRBD1 as D (6 bases). Germline V gene data show CDR1 as LNHDA and CDR2 as SQIVND (reference sequence). V was pared by 0 bases and J by 6 bases, with 17 bases between. The CDR3 extends over 16 amino acids. As DNA, the CDR3 is TGTGCCAGTAGTATAGAACCCAGGGGCGTATCGGATGGCTACACCTTC. Its translation: CASSIEPRGVSDGYTF.

The chain combines TRBV7-9 with TRBJ2-1; TRBD2 matches at 9 bases. This CDR3 region has 14 residues. The V gene's germline CDR1 is SEHNR and CDR2 FQNEAQ (reference sequence). After removal of 5 bases from V and 10 bases from J, the junction contained 9 bases not matched to a gene. The CDR3 nucleotides are TGTGCCAGCAGCCGGGGGCCTAGCGGGGCGGAGCAGTTCTTC. It translates to CASSRGPSGAEQFF.

The V call is TRBV7-2, the J call TRBJ1-1; possibly TRBD1 for D (6 bases). V lost 5 bases and J lost 4, with 14 bases in between. This CDR3 is built from 14 residues. The germline V gene encodes CDR1 SGHTA and CDR2 FQGNSA. The CDR3 spells CASSVGGPVTEAFF. Written as DNA, the CDR3 is TGTGCCAGCAGCGTCGGGGGGCCAGTCACTGAAGCTTTCTTT.

The CDR3 bases are TGTGCCAGCGGATACTTAGACACTGAAGCTTTCTTT. This gives the protein CASGYLDTEAFF. V is TRBV3-1 (or the pseudogene TRBV3-2) and J is TRBJ1-1; D is uncertain. Germline V gene sequence: CDR1 LGHDT, CDR2 YNNKEL (reference sequence). The V gene lost 8 bases and the J gene lost 3 bases, with 10 bases spanning the gap. The CDR3 sequence is 12 residues long.

The chain combines TRBV6-5 with TRBJ2-7; 8 bases align to TRBD2. This CDR3 is built from 16 residues. V was pared by 0 bases and J by 0 bases, with 4 bases of the junction left unmatched. Per the germline V gene, CDR1 is MNHEY and CDR2 is SVGAGI. In DNA form, the CDR3 reads TGTGCCAGCAGTTACTCGCCGGGGGGGAGCTCCTACGAGCAGTACTTC. It translates to CASSYSPGGSSYEQYF.

The CDR3 coding sequence is TGTGCCAGCAGCTCCGATGAAAACTATGGCTACACCTTC. This sequence encodes CASSSDENYGYTF. The chain employs TRBV7-9 and TRBJ1-2; D remains ambiguous. CDR1 is SEHNR and CDR2 is FQNEAQ in the germline V gene (reference sequence). The CDR3 loop spans 13 amino acids. V shed 4 bases and J shed 2 bases, with 8 bases lying between them.

This chain connects TRBV21-1 to TRBJ2-1; the tabulated D call, TRBD1, remains unverified against the DNA. TRBV21-1 is a recognized pseudogene. The CDR3 covers 17 residues. The CDR3 nucleotides are TGTGCCAGCAGCAAAGGAACCGGGACAGGGGTTGCTAATGAGCAGTTCTTC. Protein: CASSKGTGTGVANEQFF.

CDR3 sequence (DNA): TGCGCCAGCAGCCAACCTCTAACGGGGCCCGACACTGAAGCTTTCTTT. This translates into CASSQPLTGPDTEAFF. The chain combines TRBV4-1 with TRBJ1-1; possibly TRBD1 for D (5 bases). Germline CDR1 and CDR2: MGHRA and YSYEKL. CDR3 size: 16 residues. V was shortened by 2 bases and J by 3 bases, with 16 bases between the two germline ends.

V gene TRBV7-2 combines with J gene TRBJ2-1; 7 bases are a match to TRBD1. V gave up 5 bases and J gave up 15 bases; unmatched junction bases: 10. This CDR3 is 12 amino acids long. CDR1 and CDR2 (germline): SGHTA, FQGNSA. CDR3 loop: CASSRSQGQRFF. The CDR3 region has the DNA TGTGCCAGCAGCAGGTCACAGGGGCAGCGGTTCTTC.

This chain links TRBV2 with TRBJ1-1; no clear D. There are 15 residues in the CDR3. The germline V gene has CDR1 SNHLY and CDR2 FYNNEI. Trimming shortened V by 5 bases and J by 0 bases, and 13 bases separated the two germline ends. CDR3 in amino acids: CASSYPGSMNTEAFF. As DNA, the CDR3 is TGTGCCAGCAGTTATCCGGGGTCAATGAACACTGAAGCTTTCTTT.